This T cell receptor (beta chain) was recovered during a study of cytomegalovirus exposure and HLA in healthy donors. In the PCR, 60 Vbeta and 13 Jbeta primers were used. In the authors' methods: An analysis performed later counted 81 million or so unique TCR beta chains (approximately 10 million of them shared). Method: immunoSEQ multiplex PCR; TCRdb's copy keeps in-frame clones and lacks some. V and J calls and clone size are copied from that table; D and trimming were computed from the DNA. This sample has around 190,000 clones, with less than 80% found just once. Only a few counts were recorded for this clone. The V gene's germline CDR1 is SGHRS and CDR2 YFSETQ. The CDR3 runs 16 residues. J gave up 2 bases and V 0 bases, and 7 bases lay outside the gene matches.

Input material: PBMCs. The source of this sequence is a middle-aged woman in good health and CMV-seronegative. V and J are TRBV5-1 and TRBJ2-7, with 8 positions matching TRBD2. CDR3 loop: CASSLAGGTSTYEQYF. In DNA form, the CDR3 reads TGCGCCAGCAGCTTGGCAGGTGGGACTAGTACCTACGAGCAGTACTTC.